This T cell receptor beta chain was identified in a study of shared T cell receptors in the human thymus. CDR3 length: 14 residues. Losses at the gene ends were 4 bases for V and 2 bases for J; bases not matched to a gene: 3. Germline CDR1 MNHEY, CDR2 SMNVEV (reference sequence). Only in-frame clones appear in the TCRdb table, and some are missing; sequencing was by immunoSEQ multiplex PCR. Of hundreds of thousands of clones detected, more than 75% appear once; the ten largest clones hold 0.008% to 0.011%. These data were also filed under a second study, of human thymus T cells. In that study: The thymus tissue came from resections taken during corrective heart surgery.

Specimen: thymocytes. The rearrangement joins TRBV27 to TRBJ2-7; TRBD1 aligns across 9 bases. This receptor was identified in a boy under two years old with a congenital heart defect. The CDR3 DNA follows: TGTGCCAGCAGTTCTCGACAGGGGGCCTACGAGCAGTACTTC. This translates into CASSSRQGAYEQYF.